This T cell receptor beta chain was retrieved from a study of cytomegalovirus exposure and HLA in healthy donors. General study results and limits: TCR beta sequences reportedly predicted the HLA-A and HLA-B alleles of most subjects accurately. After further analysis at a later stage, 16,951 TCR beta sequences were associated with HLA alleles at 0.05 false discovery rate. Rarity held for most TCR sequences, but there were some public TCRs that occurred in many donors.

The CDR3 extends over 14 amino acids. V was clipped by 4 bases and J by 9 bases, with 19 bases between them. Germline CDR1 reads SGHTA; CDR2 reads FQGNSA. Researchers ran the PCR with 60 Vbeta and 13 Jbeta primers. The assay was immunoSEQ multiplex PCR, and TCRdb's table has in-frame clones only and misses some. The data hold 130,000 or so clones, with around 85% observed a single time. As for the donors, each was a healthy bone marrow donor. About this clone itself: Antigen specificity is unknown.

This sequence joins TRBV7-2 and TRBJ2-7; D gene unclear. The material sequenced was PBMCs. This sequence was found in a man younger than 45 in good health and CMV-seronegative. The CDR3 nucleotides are TGTGCCAGCAGCTCCCAATCCTCAACTTTCACGCAGTACTTC. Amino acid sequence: CASSSQSSTFTQYF.